The entry below describes one T cell receptor beta chain. What it binds is not known. This entry comes from a study of T cell responses to AZD1222 COVID-19 vaccine. Germline V lookup: CDR1 SGHDT, CDR2 YYEEEE. This CDR3 contains 15 residues. V trimming: 6 bases; J trimming: 8 bases; junction bases outside the gene matches: 13. Points from the study as a whole: The peak T cell response came first, and repertoires were sampled only after it.

Produced via immunoSEQ multiplex PCR; TCRdb's table is partial and in-frame only. The profile shows about 120,000 clones, roughly nine tenths of them singletons. V usage is TRBV5-6 and J usage is TRBJ1-4; 7 nucleotides agree with TRBD1. The sequence was obtained from an adult who received the AZD1222 COVID-19 vaccine. Specimen: peripheral blood, collected 28 days after the second AZD1222 dose. In nucleotides, the CDR3 is TGTGCCAGCACCATTCGAGGCACAGGGGTCGAAAAACTGTTTTTT. This gives the protein CASTIRGTGVEKLFF.